This T cell receptor (beta chain) was sequenced in a study of shared clonotypes between healthy human individuals. General study results and limits: All-four-donor shared clonotypes had higher generation probabilities than non-shared clonotypes did.

Details on this clone: Its antigen is not identified.

Samples underwent the assay at deep level. Sequencing used immunoSEQ multiplex PCR; TCRdb keeps in-frame clones, though not all of them. This sample has around 1,100,000 clones; approximately 80% occur once, and the top ten carry almost 0.9%. The clonotype comes from a man aged 18 to 30 in good health. Some clones in this sample may be carry-over from other donors' samples. Material: memory CD4+ T cells from PBMCs. Stated subset: CD45RA-negative fraction.

The CDR3 is CATRTGAQNSGNTIYF. The CDR3 nucleotides read TGTGCCACCCGAACAGGGGCCCAAAACTCTGGAAACACCATATATTTT. The chain carries TRBV28 and TRBJ1-3, with 7 positions matching TRBD1. This CDR3 region has 16 residues. V dropped 10 bases and J dropped 0; count of bases not matched to a gene: 12. In germline, CDR1 is MDHEN, CDR2 SYDVKM.